What follows describes a single T cell receptor (beta chain). The sample is drawn from a study of blood T cell repertoires in COVID-19. Overall study: The United States, Italy and Spain were the sources of the acute and convalescent COVID-19 samples. PBMCs, B-cell-depleted T cells, or T cells provided the cDNA or gDNA that made up the material.

Only in-frame clones appear in the TCRdb table, and some are missing; sequencing was by immunoSEQ multiplex PCR. The sample carries over 200,000 clones, around nine tenths recorded once. There are 12 residues in the CDR3. Trimming left V 4 bases short and J 0 bases short, with 4 bases between. Germline CDR1 reads SGHNT; CDR2 reads YYREEE (reference sequence). The V and J genes are TRBV5-4 and TRBJ2-5; no clear D. This sequence originates from a woman aged 40 to 50 who had recovered from COVID-19. Sequencing was performed on peripheral blood. The CDR3 DNA is TGTGCCAGCAGCGCGAACCAAGAGACCCAGTACTTC. It is translated as CASSANQETQYF. The complete variable domain, with remaining parts taken from reference TRBV5-4 and TRBJ2-5, reads ETGVTQSPTHLIKTRGQQVTLRCSSQSGHNTVSWYQQALGQGPQFIFQYYREEENGRGNFPPRFSGLQFPNYSSELNVNALELDDSALYLCASSANQETQYFGPGTRLLVL.